This passage covers 21 T cell receptor beta chains from one sample sequenced in a study of cytomegalovirus exposure and HLA in healthy donors. The PCR contained 60 Vbeta and 13 Jbeta primers. TCRdb's copy holds only in-frame clones and misses some; the assay was immunoSEQ multiplex PCR. Of roughly 110,000 clones in the sample, roughly 80% were seen once. The specimen sequenced was PBMCs. The receptors were sampled from a man between 25 and 39 years old in good health and CMV-seropositive.

The chain is built from TRBV6-5 and TRBJ1-2; the D gene is possibly TRBD1 (6 bases). Trimming pared 2 bases from V and 9 bases from J, leaving 19 bases between. The CDR3 totals 15 residues. Germline-derived CDR1 and CDR2 are MNHEY and SVGAGI. The CDR3 DNA follows: TGTGCCAGCAGTTACGACAGGACCCGAGGGGCGAGCTACACCTTC. The encoded protein is CASSYDRTRGASYTF.

The chain links TRBV5-1 to TRBJ2-1; TRBD2 matches at 16 bases. The germline V gene encodes CDR1 SGHRS and CDR2 YFSETQ. The ends lost 3 bases at V and 10 bases at J; junction bases unmatched: 7. The CDR3 totals 16 residues. DNA of the CDR3: TGCGCCAGCAGCTCGGGACTAGCGGGGGGGTCGGTAGAGCAGTTCTTC. This encodes CASSSGLAGGSVEQFF. Full variable domain (remainder filled in from reference TRBV5-1 and TRBJ2-1): KAGVTQTPRYLIKTRGQQVTLSCSPISGHRSVSWYQQTPGQGLQFLFEYFSETQRNKGNFPGRFSGRQFSNSRSEMNVSTLELGDSALYLCASSSGLAGGSVEQFFGPGTRLTVL.

This clone was counted only a few times. The gene calls are TRBV6-5 and TRBJ1-1, with a weak D call TRBD1 (5 bases). Germline loops: CDR1 MNHEY, CDR2 SVGAGI. The germline V and J ends were trimmed by 5 bases and 4 bases, with 14 bases remaining between them. The CDR3 runs 14 residues. The CDR3 sequence: CASSLLGEGTEAFF. The CDR3 region has the DNA TGTGCCAGCAGTCTCTTGGGGGAGGGCACTGAAGCTTTCTTT.

The chain recombines TRBV4-2 with TRBJ2-7, with TRBD2 as a possible D gene (5 bases). The ends were cut back, 2 bases at V and 0 bases at J, with 8 bases in the middle. Germline CDR1 and CDR2: LGHNA and YNFKEQ. The CDR3 is 14 residues long. CDR3 region: CASSQIEGSYEQYF. The DNA of the CDR3 is TGTGCCAGCAGCCAAATCGAGGGCTCCTACGAGCAGTACTTC.

In this sample, this clone turned up once. V usage is TRBV5-6 and J usage is TRBJ1-1; TRBD1 aligns across 7 bases. The ends lost 5 bases at V and 1 base at J; junction bases unmatched: 5. In germline, CDR1 is SGHDT, CDR2 YYEEEE. There are 14 residues in the CDR3. DNA for the CDR3: TGTGCCAGCAGGCAGGGACAGCCGAACACTGAAGCTTTCTTT. As protein: CASRQGQPNTEAFF.

The V call is TRBV9, the J call TRBJ2-2; D is possibly TRBD1 (6 bases). In germline, CDR1 is SGDLS, CDR2 YYNGEE. CDR3 length: 16 amino acids. The V end lost 6 bases, the J end lost 5 bases, and 20 bases lay between the germline ends. This CDR3 reads CASKAPDSSGTGELFF. The CDR3 bases are TGTGCCAGCAAGGCCCCGGACAGCTCTGGGACCGGGGAGCTGTTTTTT.

J is TRBJ2-3 and V is TRBV14; D gene unclear. Trimming removed 0 bases at V and 5 bases at J, with 18 bases between. This CDR3 comprises 17 residues. The germline CDR1 and CDR2 sequences are SGHDN and FVKESK. CDR3 amino acids: CASSQDRPSSELDTQYF. CDR3 bases: TGTGCCAGCAGCCAAGATCGGCCCTCAAGCGAATTAGATACGCAGTATTTT.

This rearrangement joins TRBV7-8 to TRBJ2-3, with 13 bases identical to TRBD2. CDR1 and CDR2 from the germline V gene are SGHVS and FQNEAQ. CDR3 length: 17 residues. The V and J ends lost 0 bases and 5 bases, in that order; junction bases with no gene match: 5. CDR3 loop: CASSLAPGLAGQDTQYF. The DNA for the CDR3 is TGTGCCAGCAGCTTAGCGCCGGGACTAGCGGGGCAAGATACGCAGTATTTT.

The genes are TRBV2 and TRBJ2-5; D remains ambiguous. CDR3 length: 13 residues. V lost 2 bases to trimming and J lost 5 bases, with 9 bases between them. Germline CDR1 SNHLY, CDR2 FYNNEI. As DNA, the CDR3 is TGTGCCAGCAGTGAATCACGGTTCGAGACCCAGTACTTC. Amino acids: CASSESRFETQYF.

The chain has TRBV19 and TRBJ2-3, with a tentative D call TRBD1 (5 bases). The CDR3 sequence is 12 residues long. Germline loops: CDR1 LNHDA, CDR2 SQIVND (reference sequence). Trimming took 6 bases from V and 5 from J, leaving 9 bases between them. The CDR3 reads CASSVQGDTQYF. The CDR3 DNA sequence: TGTGCCAGTAGCGTCCAGGGAGATACGCAGTATTTT.

This clone occurred a few times. J is TRBJ2-3 and V is TRBV12-5, with no clear D. The CDR3 runs 13 residues. V dropped 5 bases and J dropped 3 bases, with 9 bases sitting between them. The V gene's germline CDR1 is LGHNT and CDR2 FRNRAP. DNA for the CDR3: TGTGCTAGTGGTCTACGGGTGACAGATACGCAGTATTTT. This translates into CASGLRVTDTQYF.

This sequence joins TRBV5-8 and TRBJ1-2, with D perhaps TRBD1 (6 bases). V was trimmed by 4 bases and J by 1 base, leaving 11 bases between them. Germline CDR1 reads SGHTS; CDR2 reads YDEGEE. CDR3 length: 14 residues. The CDR3 DNA reads as TGTGCCAGCAGCAAGGACAGTTTTAACTATGGCTACACCTTC. It specifies CASSKDSFNYGYTF.

The chain combines TRBV4-2 with TRBJ2-7; 7 nucleotides align to TRBD2. V lost 0 bases and J lost 3; bases outside the gene matches: 5. Germline assignment: CDR1 LGHNA and CDR2 YNFKEQ. The CDR3 has 15 residues. This chain's CDR3 is CASSQEYGGNYEQYF. The CDR3, as DNA: TGTGCCAGCAGCCAAGAATACGGGGGGAACTACGAGCAGTACTTC.

V is TRBV6-5 and J is TRBJ1-6; maybe TRBD1 (6 bases). This CDR3 is 15 amino acids long. The germline V gene has CDR1 MNHEY and CDR2 SVGAGI. V lost 2 bases, J lost 7 bases, and 12 bases lay in between. The CDR3 sequence: CASSYQGQGNSPLHF. The CDR3 DNA is TGTGCCAGCAGTTACCAGGGACAAGGGAATTCACCCCTCCACTTT.

The chain uses TRBV5-4 and TRBJ2-1; D might be TRBD2 (6 bases). Germline V gene sequence: CDR1 SGHNT, CDR2 YYREEE (reference sequence). V was cut by 4 bases and J by 5 bases, with 13 bases left in between. This CDR3 region has 14 residues. In DNA, the CDR3 is TGTGCCAGCAGCCTTAGGCGGGGTGACAATGAGCAGTTCTTC. Translation: CASSLRRGDNEQFF.

The count of this clone is one. This rearrangement joins TRBV10-3 to TRBJ1-2; D gene ambiguous. Germline CDR1 and CDR2: ENHRY and SYGVKD. CDR3 length equals 16 residues. Trimming shortened V by 2 bases and J by 4 bases, and 17 bases separated the two germline ends. As DNA, the CDR3 is TGTGCCATCAGTGAGACTTACAGAAGCTCCCTCTATGGCTACACCTTC. Amino acid sequence: CAISETYRSSLYGYTF.

This clone was counted only a few times. The chain couples TRBV4-1 to TRBJ2-3; 11 nucleotides align to TRBD2. With V trimmed by 0 bases and J by 4 bases, 9 bases remained unmatched. The CDR3 is 18 residues long. CDR1 MGHRA and CDR2 YSYEKL come from the germline V gene. CDR3 bases: TGCGCCAGCAGCCAAGATGGTCTAGCGGGGGGTGTAGCAGATACGCAGTATTTT. Translating it yields CASSQDGLAGGVADTQYF.

The chain recombines TRBV19 with TRBJ2-3, with 8 bases identical to TRBD1. The CDR3 covers 14 residues. In germline, CDR1 is LNHDA, CDR2 SQIVND (reference sequence). J was trimmed by 0 bases and V by 6 bases; bases with no gene match: 2. The CDR3 here is CASSRGQSTDTQYF. DNA for the CDR3: TGTGCCAGTAGCAGGGGGCAAAGCACAGATACGCAGTATTTT.

CDR3 protein: CASSGGTEENTIYF. The CDR3 DNA is TGTGCCAGCAGCGGGGGGACAGAGGAGAACACCATATATTTT. The chain combines TRBV5-6 with TRBJ1-3, with 7 nucleotides matching TRBD1. CDR1 and CDR2 from the germline V gene are SGHDT and YYEEEE. The V and J ends lost 4 bases and 7 bases, in that order; junction bases with no gene match: 8. CDR3 length: 14 amino acids.

DNA for the CDR3: TGTGCCAGCAGCCTTACGACGGGGACTGAAGCTTTCTTT. Translated, it gives CASSLTTGTEAFF. This chain uses TRBV11-3 with TRBJ1-1; D gene uncertain. The CDR3 has 13 residues. Looked up from germline, CDR1 is SGHNT and CDR2 is YENEEA. V was cut by 5 bases and J by 5 bases, with 12 bases left in between.

The chain couples TRBV6-6 to TRBJ1-2; no reliable D call. With 2 bases removed from V and 3 bases from J, the gap between germline ends came to 10 bases. CDR1 MNHNY and CDR2 SVGAGI come from the germline V gene (reference sequence). The CDR3 extends over 14 amino acids. The DNA of the CDR3 is TGTGCCAGCAGTTACCCGCCCGGGGACTATGGCTACACCTTC. Translated: CASSYPPGDYGYTF.